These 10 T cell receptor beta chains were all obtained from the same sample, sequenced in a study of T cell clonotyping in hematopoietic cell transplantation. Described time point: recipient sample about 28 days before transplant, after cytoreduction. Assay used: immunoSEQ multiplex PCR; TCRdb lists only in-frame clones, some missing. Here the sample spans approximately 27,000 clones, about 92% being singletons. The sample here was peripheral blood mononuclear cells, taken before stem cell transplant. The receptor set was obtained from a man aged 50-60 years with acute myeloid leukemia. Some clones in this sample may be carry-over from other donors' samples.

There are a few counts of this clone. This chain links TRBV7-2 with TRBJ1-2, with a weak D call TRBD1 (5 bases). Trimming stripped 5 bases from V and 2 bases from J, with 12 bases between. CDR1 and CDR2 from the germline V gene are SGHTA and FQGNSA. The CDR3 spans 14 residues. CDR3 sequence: CASSPSRGNYGYTF. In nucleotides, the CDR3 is TGTGCCAGCAGCCCCTCCCGGGGGAACTATGGCTACACCTTC. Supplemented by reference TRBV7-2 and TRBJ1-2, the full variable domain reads GAGVSQSPSNKVTEKGKDVELRCDPISGHTALYWYRQSLGQGLEFLIYFQGNSAPDKSGLPSDRFSAERTGGSVSTLTIQRTQQEDSAVYLCASSPSRGNYGYTFGSGTRLTVV.

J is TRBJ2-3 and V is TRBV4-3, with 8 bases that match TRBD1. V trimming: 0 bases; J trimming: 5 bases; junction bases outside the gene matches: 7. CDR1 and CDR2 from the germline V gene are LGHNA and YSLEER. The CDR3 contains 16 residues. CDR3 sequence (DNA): TGCGCCAGCAGCCAAGATCTTTGGGACAGGAGAGATACGCAGTATTTT. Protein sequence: CASSQDLWDRRDTQYF.

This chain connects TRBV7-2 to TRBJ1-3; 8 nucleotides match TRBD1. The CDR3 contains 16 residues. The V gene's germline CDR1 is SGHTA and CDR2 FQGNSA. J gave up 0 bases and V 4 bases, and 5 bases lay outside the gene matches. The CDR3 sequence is CASSYGQGGSGNTIYF. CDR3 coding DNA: TGTGCCAGCAGCTACGGACAGGGCGGCTCTGGAAACACCATATATTTT.

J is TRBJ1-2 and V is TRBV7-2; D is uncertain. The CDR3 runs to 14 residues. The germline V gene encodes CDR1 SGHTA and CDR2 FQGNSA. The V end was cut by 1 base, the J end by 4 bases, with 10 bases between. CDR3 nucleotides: TGTGCCAGCAGCTTAGTTATGGCCGCCTATGGCTACACCTTC. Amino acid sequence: CASSLVMAAYGYTF.

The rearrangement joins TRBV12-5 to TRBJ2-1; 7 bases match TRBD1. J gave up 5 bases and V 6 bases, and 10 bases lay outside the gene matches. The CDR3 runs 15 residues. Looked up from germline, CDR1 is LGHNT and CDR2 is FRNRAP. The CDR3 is CASGGTGELHNEQFF. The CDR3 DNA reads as TGTGCTAGTGGAGGCACAGGGGAACTACACAATGAGCAGTTCTTC.

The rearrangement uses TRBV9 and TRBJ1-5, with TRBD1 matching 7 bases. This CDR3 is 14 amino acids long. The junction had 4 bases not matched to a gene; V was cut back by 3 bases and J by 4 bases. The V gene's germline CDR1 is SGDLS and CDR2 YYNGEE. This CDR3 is CASSATGRNQPQHF. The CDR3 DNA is TGTGCCAGCAGCGCGACAGGGCGTAATCAGCCCCAGCATTTT.

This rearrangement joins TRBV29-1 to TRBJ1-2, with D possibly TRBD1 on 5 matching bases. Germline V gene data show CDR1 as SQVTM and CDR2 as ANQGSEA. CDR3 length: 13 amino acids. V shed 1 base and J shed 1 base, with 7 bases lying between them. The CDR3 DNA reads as TGCAGCGTTGAAGCGACAGATAACTATGGCTACACCTTC. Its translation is CSVEATDNYGYTF.

The CDR3 spells CASSLQGPMANVLTF. The CDR3, as DNA: TGTGCCAGCAGCTTACAGGGGCCGATGGCCAACGTCCTGACTTTC. The chain couples TRBV5-6 to TRBJ2-6; TRBD1 matches 7 bases. The length of the CDR3 is 15 residues. The germline V gene has CDR1 SGHDT and CDR2 YYEEEE. Unmatched junction bases numbered 5, after V lost 2 bases and J lost 6 bases.

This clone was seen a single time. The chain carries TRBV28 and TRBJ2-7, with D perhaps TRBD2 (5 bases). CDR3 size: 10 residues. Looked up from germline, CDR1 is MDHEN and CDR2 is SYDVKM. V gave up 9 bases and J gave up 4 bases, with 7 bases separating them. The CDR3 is CASGSYEQYF. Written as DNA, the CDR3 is TGTGCCAGTGGGAGTTACGAGCAGTACTTC.

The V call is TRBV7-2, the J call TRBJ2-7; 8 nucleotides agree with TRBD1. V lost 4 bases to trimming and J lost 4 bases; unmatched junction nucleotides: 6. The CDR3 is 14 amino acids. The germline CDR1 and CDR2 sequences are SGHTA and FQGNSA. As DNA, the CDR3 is TGTGCCAGCAGCTCACAGGGGGTTAGTTACGAGCAGTACTTC. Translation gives CASSSQGVSYEQYF.